One sample yielded the 11 T cell receptor beta chains listed below, sequenced in a study of T cells in narcolepsy (dated by TCRdb to the late 2010s). Library generation was performed with the immunoSEQ multiplex PCR assay. TCRdb provides this immuneACCESS table in a form limited to in-frame rearrangements. Some clones are lacking; in checked studies, under half of them reflect an unresolved V gene, and why the rest are absent is not known. This sample is represented by 25,000 to 30,000 clones; about four fifths of them were singletons. The ten largest clones represent around 1% of the sample. Sequences were obtained from CD45RA- memory CD4+ T cells from PBMCs. In light of the paper, this sample's cell subset or site label describes: memory T cells sorted ex vivo from peripheral blood. These receptors were obtained from a human donor with narcolepsy.

Written as DNA, the CDR3 is TGTGCCAGCAGCCTCTCGGGCTTGCCTTCTTACGAGCAGTACTTC. It encodes CASSLSGLPSYEQYF. The J gene is TRBJ2-7, the V gene TRBV7-2; D is ambiguous. Trimming removed 5 bases at V and 4 bases at J, with 18 bases between. The CDR3 is 15 residues long. Germline values: CDR1 SGHTA, CDR2 FQGNSA.

The genes are TRBV6-1 and TRBJ1-1; D is unresolved. Germline V CDR1 and CDR2: MNHNS, SASEGT. CDR3 length: 15 amino acids. Trimming removed 2 bases at V and 0 bases at J, with 10 bases between. In DNA, the CDR3 is TGTGCCAGCAGTGAATTGAGCAGCATGAACACTGAAGCTTTCTTT. This translates into CASSELSSMNTEAFF.

The chain carries TRBV7-2 and TRBJ2-5; D ambiguous. Trimming removed 1 base at V and 7 bases at J, with 4 bases between. This CDR3 has 11 residues. Germline V gene sequence: CDR1 SGHTA, CDR2 FQGNSA. In DNA form, the CDR3 reads TGTGCCAGCAGCTTAGGGGGGACCCAGTACTTC. Protein sequence: CASSLGGTQYF.

The chain has TRBV6-5 and TRBJ2-7; D is undetermined. V was shortened by 5 bases and J by 3 bases, with 11 bases between the two germline ends. CDR3 size: 13 residues. The germline CDR1 and CDR2 sequences are MNHEY and SVGAGI. The CDR3 region is CASSDGTHYEQYF. CDR3 in DNA: TGTGCCAGCAGTGATGGCACGCACTACGAGCAGTACTTC.

This clone was seen a few times. This chain uses TRBV6-1 with TRBJ1-5; the D gene is possibly TRBD1 (5 bases). CDR3 length equals 16 residues. Germline assignment: CDR1 MNHNS and CDR2 SASEGT. Trimming took 1 base from V and 5 from J, leaving 15 bases between them. CDR3 nucleotides: TGTGCCAGCAGTGAAGTCGGGACGGCTGGTTATCAGCCCCAGCATTTT. Its translation: CASSEVGTAGYQPQHF.

The chain has TRBV4-1 and TRBJ1-2; D is perhaps TRBD1 (5 bases). The CDR3 consists of 15 residues. Trimming pared 0 bases from V and 14 bases from J, leaving 22 bases between. Germline V gene lookup returns CDR1 MGHRA and CDR2 YSYEKL. The DNA of the CDR3 is TGCGCCAGCAGCCAAGATGGGAGGGGCAAAGAGGATATTACCTTC. Its translation: CASSQDGRGKEDITF.

The table lists this clone with a count of one. The chain recombines TRBV18 with TRBJ2-3; TRBD2 matches 8 bases. Germline loops: CDR1 KGHSH, CDR2 LQKENI. The CDR3 contains 16 residues. V shed 6 bases, J shed 0 bases, and the junction held 8 bases outside the gene matches. The DNA for the CDR3 is TGTGCCAGCTCCCCCCCCGGCGGGGGGAGCACAGATACGCAGTATTTT. Its translation is CASSPPGGGSTDTQYF.

The chain is built from TRBV5-1 and TRBJ1-1, with 9 bases matching TRBD1. With 4 bases clipped from V and 3 bases from J, the junction kept 4 bases outside the gene matches. Germline lookup yields CDR1 SGHRS and CDR2 YFSETQ. This CDR3 comprises 14 residues. The CDR3, as DNA: TGCGCCAGCAGCAAACAGGGGGCGGACACTGAAGCTTTCTTT. This gives the protein CASSKQGADTEAFF.

The rearrangement links TRBV6-7 to TRBJ2-7; maybe TRBD1 (6 bases). TRBV6-7 is recorded as an ORF, its role being uncertain. The CDR3 is made up of 15 amino acids. V was trimmed by 7 bases and J by 0 bases, leaving 16 bases between them. CDR3 DNA sequence: TGTGCCAGCACCCGCGGGCCAGGGGTCTCCTACGAGCAGTACTTC. Protein: CASTRGPGVSYEQYF.

For the CDR3, the DNA is TGTGCCAGCAGTTATGGGACCCCCAGTAATTCACCCCTCCACTTT. It encodes CASSYGTPSNSPLHF. The chain recombines TRBV6-5 with TRBJ1-6, with a weak D call TRBD1 (5 bases). This CDR3 is built from 15 residues. The germline V gene has CDR1 MNHEY and CDR2 SVGAGI. Trimming pared 3 bases from V and 6 bases from J, leaving 12 bases between.

The chain links TRBV6-1 to TRBJ1-2, with 8 nucleotides matching TRBD1. Germline-derived CDR1 and CDR2 are MNHNS and SASEGT. V gave up 6 bases and J gave up 6 bases; unmatched junction bases: 6. The CDR3 extends over 13 amino acids. DNA for the CDR3: TGTGCCAGCAGCCCGACAGGGGCGGATGGCTACACCTTC. Its translation: CASSPTGADGYTF.